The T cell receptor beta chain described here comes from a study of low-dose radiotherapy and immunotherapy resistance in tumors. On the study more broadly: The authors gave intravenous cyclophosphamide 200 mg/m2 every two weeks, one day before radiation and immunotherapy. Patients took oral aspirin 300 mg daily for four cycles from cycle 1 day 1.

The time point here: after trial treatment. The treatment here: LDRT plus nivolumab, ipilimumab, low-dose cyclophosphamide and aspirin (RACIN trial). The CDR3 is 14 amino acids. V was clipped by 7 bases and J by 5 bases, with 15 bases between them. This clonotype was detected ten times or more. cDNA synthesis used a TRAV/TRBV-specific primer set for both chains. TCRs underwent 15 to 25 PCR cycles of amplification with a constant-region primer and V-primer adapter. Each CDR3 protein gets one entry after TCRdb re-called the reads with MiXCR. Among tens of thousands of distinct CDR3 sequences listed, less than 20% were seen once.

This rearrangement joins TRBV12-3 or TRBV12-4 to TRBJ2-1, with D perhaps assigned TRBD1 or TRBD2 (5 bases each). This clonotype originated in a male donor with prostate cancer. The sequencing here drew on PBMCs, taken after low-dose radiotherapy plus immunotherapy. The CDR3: CASTQPGRDNEQFF. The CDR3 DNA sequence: TGTGCCAGCACCCAACCGGGGCGGGACAATGAGCAGTTCTTC.